This T cell receptor (beta chain) emerged from a study of cytomegalovirus exposure and HLA in healthy donors. General study results and limits: Some V segments, TRBV6-2 and TRBV6-3 among them, were indistinguishable and were therefore excluded. A later analysis linked a missense variant in DCLRE1C to the trimming of TCR beta V and J genes. In a later analysis, productive TCRs from donors in an Asian-associated ancestry cluster reportedly carried fewer N-insertions than the cohort mean. Later analysis identified some 16,000 TCR beta sequences associated with HLA alleles, using a false discovery rate threshold of 0.05.

Researchers ran the PCR with 60 Vbeta and 13 Jbeta primers. Sequenced by immunoSEQ multiplex PCR; TCRdb stores in-frame clones only, minus some. The sample carries 95,000 to 100,000 clones, approximately 80% recorded once. V shed 5 bases, J shed 2 bases, and the junction held 8 bases outside the gene matches. This CDR3 is 16 amino acids long. The germline V gene has CDR1 MDHEN and CDR2 SYDVKM. On this clone: Its target is unknown.

This sequence joins TRBV28 and TRBJ2-3; 9 bases line up with TRBD2. The receptor comes from a man in his sixties in good health and CMV-seropositive. The sequenced sample was PBMCs. CDR3 nucleotide sequence: TGTGCCAGCAGTCCTCGACTAGCGGTTTACACAGATACGCAGTATTTT. Translating it yields CASSPRLAVYTDTQYF.